Listed here are 20 T cell receptor beta chains from one sample, sequenced in a study of T cell responses to AZD1222 COVID-19 vaccine. Using immunoSEQ multiplex PCR, the repertoire was profiled, and TCRdb retains in-frame clones only, with some absent. The sample has approximately 120,000 clones; about nine tenths are singletons. The sequences come from peripheral blood, collected on day 0 of AZD1222 vaccination. The receptor source for this set is an adult in good health.

The chain employs TRBV2 and TRBJ2-5; 11 positions match TRBD1. The trim removed 7 bases at V and 1 base at J, leaving 5 bases unmatched. Germline CDR1 SNHLY, CDR2 FYNNEI. This CDR3 region has 15 residues. CDR3 residues: CASTGDRGSQETQYF. For the CDR3, the DNA is TGTGCCAGCACTGGGGACAGGGGGAGCCAAGAGACCCAGTACTTC.

V usage is TRBV29-1 and J usage is TRBJ1-2, with unresolved D. Germline loops: CDR1 SQVTM, CDR2 ANQGSEA. V lost 0 bases to trimming and J lost 4 bases, with 15 bases between them. There are 15 residues in the CDR3. The CDR3 coding sequence is TGCAGCGTTGAAGATCCGGTGACACGCACCTATGGCTACACCTTC. This gives the protein CSVEDPVTRTYGYTF.

This clone has only one observation. The chain carries TRBV18 and TRBJ1-2; D not resolved. CDR1 and CDR2 from the germline V gene are KGHSH and LQKENI. The CDR3 length is 15 residues. Trimming stripped 3 bases from V and 2 bases from J, with 13 bases between. This CDR3 is CASSPPGGSNYGYTF. The DNA for the CDR3 is TGTGCCAGCTCACCCCCGGGAGGATCGAACTATGGCTACACCTTC.

This rearrangement joins TRBV28 to TRBJ2-7, with D unresolved. The CDR3 spans 12 residues. The germline V gene encodes CDR1 MDHEN and CDR2 SYDVKM. The germline V and J ends were trimmed by 8 bases and 4 bases, with 12 bases remaining between them. CDR3 sequence reads: CASGKLSYEQYF. DNA for the CDR3: TGTGCCAGCGGAAAGCTTAGTTACGAGCAGTACTTC. Complete variable domain (other parts from reference TRBV28 and TRBJ2-7): DVKVTQSSRYLVKRTGEKVFLECVQDMDHENMFWYRQDPGLGLRLIYFSYDVKMKEKGDIPEGYSVSREKKERFSLILESASTNQTSMYLCASGKLSYEQYFGPGTRLTVT.

This clone occurred a few times. The chain carries TRBV7-2 and TRBJ2-2; 12 positions agree with TRBD2. This CDR3 contains 15 residues. Germline V gives CDR1 SGHTA, CDR2 FQGNSA. The junction had 6 bases not matched to a gene; V was cut back by 4 bases and J by 9 bases. CDR3 coding DNA: TGTGCCAGCAGCTCTAGCGGGAGGGCTCCGTGGGAGCTGTTTTTT. Amino acid sequence: CASSSSGRAPWELFF.

The chain uses TRBV30 and TRBJ2-2, with D possibly matching TRBD1 (5 bases). Trimming removed 5 bases from V and 0 bases from J, with 10 bases in between. The CDR3 length is 14 residues. Germline CDR1 reads GTSNPN; CDR2 reads SVGIG (reference sequence). CDR3 region: CAWDRRSNTGELFF. The CDR3 DNA sequence: TGTGCCTGGGACAGAAGATCGAACACCGGGGAGCTGTTTTTT.

The rearrangement links TRBV24-1 to TRBJ1-6; D is unclear. V was shortened by 4 bases and J by 7 bases, with 4 bases between the two germline ends. CDR3 length: 12 residues. Germline V gene data show CDR1 as KGHDR and CDR2 as SFDVKD. The CDR3 reads CATSDGNSPLHF. As DNA, the CDR3 is TGTGCCACCAGTGACGGGAATTCACCCCTCCACTTT.

The rearrangement joins TRBV5-6 to TRBJ2-7, with 10 bases matching TRBD1. The length of the CDR3 is 16 residues. Germline V lookup: CDR1 SGHDT, CDR2 YYEEEE. J was trimmed by 8 bases and V by 4 bases; bases with no gene match: 15. The CDR3 DNA is TGTGCCAGCAGCGCCGCCCGGCGGGACAGGGGACTACAGCAGTACTTC. Translating gives CASSAARRDRGLQQYF.

The chain uses TRBV9 and TRBJ2-1, with 8 bases identical to TRBD1. CDR3 size: 16 residues. The V segment lost 3 bases and the J segment 3 bases; nucleotides outside the gene matches: 8. Germline V gene lookup returns CDR1 SGDLS and CDR2 YYNGEE. DNA of the CDR3: TGTGCCAGCAGCGCCCGGTCGGGACAGGACTACAATGAGCAGTTCTTC. Amino acid sequence: CASSARSGQDYNEQFF.

This rearrangement joins TRBV24-1 to TRBJ1-3, with D possibly matching TRBD1 (5 bases). V dropped 5 bases and J dropped 3 bases, with 16 bases sitting between them. This CDR3 is 16 amino acids long. Germline V gives CDR1 KGHDR, CDR2 SFDVKD. The CDR3 nucleotides are TGTGCCACCAGTGCCCCCCGCCCTGGGGGTGGAAACACCATATATTTT. The encoded protein is CATSAPRPGGGNTIYF.

The gene calls are TRBV29-1 and TRBJ2-7, with D perhaps matching TRBD2 (7 bases). There are 12 residues in the CDR3. Trimming removed 3 bases from V and 4 bases from J, with 10 bases in between. The germline gives CDR1 SQVTM, CDR2 ANQGSEA. CDR3 in DNA: TGCAGCGTTGATGGGGGGGCGTACGAGCAGTACTTC. Translation gives CSVDGGAYEQYF.

This chain joins TRBV25-1 and TRBJ2-1, with D possibly TRBD1 on 6 matching bases. Between the trimmed V and J ends, which lost 7 bases and 8 bases, there was a span of 15 bases. The CDR3 extends over 13 amino acids. Germline V lookup: CDR1 MGHDK, CDR2 SYGVNS. CDR3 sequence (DNA): TGTGCCAGCACCCAGGGGCAGCCCCATGAGCAGTTCTTC. Amino acid sequence: CASTQGQPHEQFF.

This clone came up once. The J gene is TRBJ2-1, the V gene TRBV15; 8 bases map to TRBD2. Looked up from germline, CDR1 is LNHNV and CDR2 is YYDKDF (reference sequence). The CDR3 consists of 18 residues. The junction had 16 bases not matched to a gene; V was cut back by 1 base and J by 8 bases. The CDR3 DNA reads TGTGCCACCAGCAGAGGGTCGGCTAGCGGGTACTCCAGGGATGAGCAGTTCTTC. Translated, it gives CATSRGSASGYSRDEQFF.

V gene TRBV28 combines with J gene TRBJ2-1; D is ambiguous. Per germline, CDR1 MDHEN and CDR2 SYDVKM. CDR3 size: 14 residues. Trimming left V 2 bases short and J 0 bases short, with 5 bases between. CDR3 nucleotide sequence: TGTGCCAGCAGTTTAATTGGCTCCTACAATGAGCAGTTCTTC. Translated, it gives CASSLIGSYNEQFF.

The CDR3 loop reads CASKAQATNEKLFF. The CDR3 DNA sequence: TGTGCCAGCAAGGCCCAGGCAACTAATGAAAAACTGTTTTTT. The rearrangement uses TRBV7-2 and TRBJ1-4; D gene uncertain. The germline V gene has CDR1 SGHTA and CDR2 FQGNSA. Trimming removed 7 bases at V and 0 bases at J, with 9 bases between. The CDR3 runs to 14 residues.

This chain connects TRBV12-3 or TRBV12-4 to TRBJ2-3, with unresolved D. V shed 6 bases and J shed 2 bases, with 9 bases lying between them. This CDR3 region has 13 residues. The CDR3 spells CASRHTYTDTQYF. The CDR3 coding sequence is TGTGCCAGCAGGCACACCTACACAGATACGCAGTATTTT.

The V and J genes are TRBV27 and TRBJ2-3; 8 bases match TRBD2. V dropped 6 bases and J dropped 3; count of bases not matched to a gene: 8. CDR1 is MNHEY, CDR2 SMNVEV, per germline (reference sequence). The CDR3 is 15 residues long. The CDR3 DNA sequence: TGTGCCAGCAGCCGAGGAGCGGGAGCAACAGATACGCAGTATTTT. Amino acid sequence: CASSRGAGATDTQYF.

The sample holds one count of this clone. This rearrangement joins TRBV7-8 to TRBJ2-1; D is unresolved. The CDR3 contains 15 residues. Germline assignment: CDR1 SGHVS and CDR2 FQNEAQ. V was pared by 4 bases and J by 1 base, with 11 bases between. The CDR3 DNA reads as TGTGCCAGCAGCTATAGGATAGAGTCCTACAATGAGCAGTTCTTC. This gives the protein CASSYRIESYNEQFF.

CDR3 DNA sequence: TGTGCCAGCAGCTTATTAGCGGGTTTTAATTCACCCCTCCACTTT. It codes for CASSLLAGFNSPLHF. The chain uses TRBV7-2 and TRBJ1-6; D is uncertain. V was shortened by 2 bases and J by 6 bases, with 11 bases between the two germline ends. CDR3 length: 15 residues. Germline loops: CDR1 SGHTA, CDR2 FQGNSA.

This chain connects TRBV7-8 to TRBJ1-2; 7 nucleotides match TRBD1. J was trimmed by 0 bases and V by 4 bases; bases with no gene match: 5. CDR1 and CDR2 (germline): SGHVS, FQNEAQ. CDR3 length equals 15 residues. DNA of the CDR3: TGTGCCAGCAGCTGGGGGACAGCTGCTAACTATGGCTACACCTTC. As protein: CASSWGTAANYGYTF.